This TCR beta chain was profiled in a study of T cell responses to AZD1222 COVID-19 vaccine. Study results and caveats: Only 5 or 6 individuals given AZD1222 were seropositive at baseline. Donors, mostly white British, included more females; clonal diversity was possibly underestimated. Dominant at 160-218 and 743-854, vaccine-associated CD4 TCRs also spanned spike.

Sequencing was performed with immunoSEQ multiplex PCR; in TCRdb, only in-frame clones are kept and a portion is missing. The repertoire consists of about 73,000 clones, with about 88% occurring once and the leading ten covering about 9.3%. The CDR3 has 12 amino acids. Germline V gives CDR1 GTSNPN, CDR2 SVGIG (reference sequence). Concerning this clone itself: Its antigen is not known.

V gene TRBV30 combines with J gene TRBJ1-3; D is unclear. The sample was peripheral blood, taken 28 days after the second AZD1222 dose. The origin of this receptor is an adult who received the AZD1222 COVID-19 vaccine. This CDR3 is CAAESSGNTIYF. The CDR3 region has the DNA TGTGCGGCGGAGAGCTCTGGAAACACCATATATTTT. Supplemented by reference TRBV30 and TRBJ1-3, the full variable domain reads SQTIHQWPATLVQPVGSPLSLECTVEGTSNPNLYWYRQAAGRGLQLLFYSVGIGQISSEVPQNLSASRPQDRQFILSSKKLLLSDSGFYLCAAESSGNTIYFGEGSWLTVV.